This is a list of T cell receptor beta chains from one sample in a study of CD4 T cells in relation to SARS-CoV-2 and coronaviruses. Produced via immunoSEQ multiplex PCR; TCRdb's table is partial and in-frame only. The table records about 18,000 clones, approximately 81% of them present only once. These receptors are not linked to any known antigen. What was sequenced was CD4+ T cells from PBMCs, cultured in vitro. The source of these receptors is a human donor in good health. Both conserved end residues are part of each CDR3. The order of the fields is J gene, V gene, D gene, clone size, CDR3 DNA, CDR3 protein. A D gene is named only where the DNA matches it firmly. Some rows have no size entry. The others give once, few or many, or a class for an expanded clone.

j_call: TRBJ2-1; v_call: TRBV7-3; d_call: TRBD2; clone_size: -; cdr3_nt: TGTGCCAGCAGCCAGAGACTAGCGGGACGCAATGAGCAGTTCTTC; cdr3_aa: CASSQRLAGRNEQFF
j_call: TRBJ1-2; v_call: TRBV5-1; d_call: -; clone_size: -; cdr3_nt: TGCGCCAGCAGCTTGGCCGGGCAGGAGAAAGGGGGCTACACCTTC; cdr3_aa: CASSLAGQEKGGYTF
j_call: TRBJ1-2; v_call: TRBV3-1/TRBV3-2; d_call: TRBD1; clone_size: -; cdr3_nt: TGTGCCAGCAGCAACCGGGACAGGGGAAACTATGGCTACACCTTC; cdr3_aa: CASSNRDRGNYGYTF
j_call: TRBJ1-2; v_call: TRBV6-1; d_call: TRBD1; clone_size: -; cdr3_nt: TGTGCCAGCAGTGAAGCGCTTCATCGGACAGGGGATGGCTACACCTTC; cdr3_aa: CASSEALHRTGDGYTF
j_call: TRBJ2-1; v_call: TRBV2; d_call: TRBD2; clone_size: -; cdr3_nt: TGTGCCAGCAGTGATGCGGGAGGGCCGGGGAATGAGCAGTTCTTC; cdr3_aa: CASSDAGGPGNEQFF
j_call: TRBJ2-7; v_call: TRBV7-3; d_call: TRBD2; clone_size: -; cdr3_nt: TGTGCCAGCAGCTTAGGGCTAGCGGGCCCCGTCGAGCAGTACTTC; cdr3_aa: CASSLGLAGPVEQYF
j_call: TRBJ2-3; v_call: TRBV11-3; d_call: TRBD2; clone_size: -; cdr3_nt: TGTGCCAGCAGCCCGCTAGCGGGGGACACAGATACGCAGTATTTT; cdr3_aa: CASSPLAGDTDTQYF
j_call: TRBJ1-5; v_call: TRBV2; d_call: -; clone_size: -; cdr3_nt: TGTGCCAGCGCCGGCAGGCAGCCTGTGAATCAGCCCCAGCATTTT; cdr3_aa: CASAGRQPVNQPQHF
j_call: TRBJ2-7; v_call: TRBV21-1; d_call: -; clone_size: -; cdr3_nt: TGTGCCAGCAGCCAACCGGGACAGGGATGGAAATACGAGCAGTACTTC; cdr3_aa: CASSQPGQGWKYEQYF
j_call: TRBJ1-4; v_call: TRBV21-1; d_call: -; clone_size: once; cdr3_nt: TGTGCCAGCAGCACCCGACAGGGAGTGAACGAAAAACTGTTTTTT; cdr3_aa: CASSTRQGVNEKLFF
j_call: TRBJ2-7; v_call: TRBV7-2; d_call: TRBD1; clone_size: -; cdr3_nt: TGTGCCAGCAGCTTAGTCGTGGGACAGGAGAGAGAGCAGTACTTC; cdr3_aa: CASSLVVGQEREQYF
j_call: TRBJ1-5; v_call: TRBV5-8; d_call: -; clone_size: -; cdr3_nt: TGTGCCAGCAGTTGGTATGGGGGCGCGGATCCTCAGCCCCAGCATTTT; cdr3_aa: CASSWYGGADPQPQHF
j_call: TRBJ2-1; v_call: TRBV13; d_call: -; clone_size: -; cdr3_nt: TGTGCCAGCGAATCCGGGACCCACTCGAGCTCCTACAATGAGCAGTTCTTC; cdr3_aa: CASESGTHSSSYNEQFF
j_call: TRBJ2-3; v_call: TRBV11-2; d_call: TRBD2; clone_size: -; cdr3_nt: TGTGCCAGCAGCTTGGGGACGGGAGGGGTCACAGATACGCAGTATTTT; cdr3_aa: CASSLGTGGVTDTQYF
j_call: TRBJ2-3; v_call: TRBV5-4; d_call: -; clone_size: -; cdr3_nt: TGTGCCAGCAGCTTGACTCCGGGAACGCAGTATTTT; cdr3_aa: CASSLTPGTQYF
j_call: TRBJ1-1; v_call: TRBV11-2; d_call: -; clone_size: -; cdr3_nt: TGTGCCAGCAGCTTAGGCCCGAACCAAAAGGAAGCAATGAACACTGAAGCTTTCTTT; cdr3_aa: CASSLGPNQKEAMNTEAFF
j_call: TRBJ1-2; v_call: TRBV18; d_call: TRBD1; clone_size: once; cdr3_nt: TGTGCCAGCTCACCAGGGGGGTCGGGACAGTTCTATGGCTACACCTTC; cdr3_aa: CASSPGGSGQFYGYTF
j_call: TRBJ2-3; v_call: TRBV19; d_call: -; clone_size: -; cdr3_nt: TGTGCCAGTAGTCTCCGAGAAGATACGCAGTATTTT; cdr3_aa: CASSLREDTQYF
j_call: TRBJ1-1; v_call: TRBV7-7; d_call: -; clone_size: -; cdr3_nt: TGTGCCAGCAGCCTAAGCAGAGGCGCTGAAGCTTTCTTT; cdr3_aa: CASSLSRGAEAFF
j_call: TRBJ2-2; v_call: TRBV3-1/TRBV3-2; d_call: -; clone_size: once; cdr3_nt: TGTGCCAGCAGCCCCACAGCAAACACCGGGGAGCTGTTTTTT; cdr3_aa: CASSPTANTGELFF
j_call: TRBJ2-5; v_call: TRBV2; d_call: TRBD2; clone_size: -; cdr3_nt: TGTGCCAGCAGTGAAAGGGCGGGAGGGCCTGTGGGAGAGACCCAGTACTTC; cdr3_aa: CASSERAGGPVGETQYF
j_call: TRBJ2-2; v_call: TRBV10-3; d_call: -; clone_size: -; cdr3_nt: TGTGCCATCAGTGAGAGGGGGAGTGGGAGGACGAACACCGGGGAGCTGTTTTTT; cdr3_aa: CAISERGSGRTNTGELFF
j_call: TRBJ1-5; v_call: TRBV29-1; d_call: -; clone_size: -; cdr3_nt: TGCAGCGTCGCTGACAGGTTGGGTCAGCCCCAGCATTTT; cdr3_aa: CSVADRLGQPQHF
j_call: TRBJ2-6; v_call: TRBV5-1; d_call: -; clone_size: -; cdr3_nt: TGCGCCAGCTGGGACTCTGGGGCCAACGTCCTGACTTTC; cdr3_aa: CASWDSGANVLTF
j_call: TRBJ2-1; v_call: TRBV18; d_call: -; clone_size: -; cdr3_nt: TGTGCCAGCTCACCGGAACTAGACGCTGAGCAGTTCTTC; cdr3_aa: CASSPELDAEQFF
j_call: TRBJ2-1; v_call: TRBV7-3; d_call: TRBD2; clone_size: -; cdr3_nt: TGTGCCAGCAGCTTATTAGGGGGACTAGCGGGAAGTGAGCAGTTCTTC; cdr3_aa: CASSLLGGLAGSEQFF
j_call: TRBJ1-2; v_call: TRBV12-3/TRBV12-4; d_call: -; clone_size: -; cdr3_nt: TGTGCCAGCACCTGGACAGAGAACTATGGCTACACCTTC; cdr3_aa: CASTWTENYGYTF
j_call: TRBJ2-1; v_call: TRBV6-4; d_call: -; clone_size: -; cdr3_nt: TGTGCCAGCAGTGATGGGAACAGGTACAATGAGCAGTTCTTC; cdr3_aa: CASSDGNRYNEQFF
j_call: TRBJ1-6; v_call: TRBV25-1; d_call: -; clone_size: -; cdr3_nt: TGTGCCAGCAGTGCTTCGTTTAATTCACCCCTCCACTTT; cdr3_aa: CASSASFNSPLHF
j_call: TRBJ2-5; v_call: TRBV3-1/TRBV3-2; d_call: TRBD2; clone_size: -; cdr3_nt: TGTGCCAGCAGCCAAGATGTCCTAGCGGGAGGCGGCGAGACCCAGTACTTC; cdr3_aa: CASSQDVLAGGGETQYF
j_call: TRBJ1-6; v_call: TRBV2; d_call: TRBD1; clone_size: -; cdr3_nt: TGTGCCAGCAGATACGGACAGGCCCAAGGCCCCCTCCACTTT; cdr3_aa: CASRYGQAQGPLHF
j_call: TRBJ2-2; v_call: TRBV7-3; d_call: TRBD1; clone_size: -; cdr3_nt: TGTGCCAGCAGCTTAGGGGACAGGGGGCCCGGGGAGCTGTTTTTT; cdr3_aa: CASSLGDRGPGELFF
j_call: TRBJ1-5; v_call: TRBV11-2; d_call: TRBD1; clone_size: -; cdr3_nt: TGTGCCAGCAGCTCCGGGACAGGGCGCGGTCAGCCCCAGCATTTT; cdr3_aa: CASSSGTGRGQPQHF
j_call: TRBJ2-2; v_call: TRBV30; d_call: -; clone_size: -; cdr3_nt: TGTGCCTGGGGGGCCGGGACCCCGGAGCTGTTTTTT; cdr3_aa: CAWGAGTPELFF
j_call: TRBJ1-5; v_call: TRBV4-1; d_call: TRBD1; clone_size: once; cdr3_nt: TGCGCCAGCAGCCTTGAACAGGGGGCGAGCAATCAGCCCCAGCATTTT; cdr3_aa: CASSLEQGASNQPQHF
j_call: TRBJ1-2; v_call: TRBV19; d_call: -; clone_size: -; cdr3_nt: TGTGCCAGTAGTATCTCCAGCCCGAAGGGCTACACCTTC; cdr3_aa: CASSISSPKGYTF
j_call: TRBJ2-7; v_call: TRBV2; d_call: -; clone_size: -; cdr3_nt: TGTGCCAGCAGTATTAGGTCAGGGGAGTACGAGCAGTACTTC; cdr3_aa: CASSIRSGEYEQYF
j_call: TRBJ1-1; v_call: TRBV14; d_call: -; clone_size: -; cdr3_nt: TGTGCCAGCAGCCAATGGGGGCCGGGGAACACTGAAGCTTTCTTT; cdr3_aa: CASSQWGPGNTEAFF
j_call: TRBJ1-1; v_call: TRBV6-2/TRBV6-3; d_call: TRBD1; clone_size: -; cdr3_nt: TGTGCCAGCAGTTACACCGTCAGGGGGAGGCCGACTGAAGCTTTCTTT; cdr3_aa: CASSYTVRGRPTEAFF
j_call: TRBJ2-4; v_call: TRBV2; d_call: -; clone_size: medium-sized; cdr3_nt: TGTGCCAGCAGTGAAAGACTAGCCAAAAACATTCAGTACTTC; cdr3_aa: CASSERLAKNIQYF
j_call: TRBJ2-2; v_call: TRBV7-2; d_call: -; clone_size: -; cdr3_nt: TGTGCCAGCAGCCCCGGGACTAACACCGGGGAGCTGTTTTTT; cdr3_aa: CASSPGTNTGELFF
j_call: TRBJ1-2; v_call: TRBV18; d_call: -; clone_size: -; cdr3_nt: TGTGCCAGCTCACCATCAGGGGATCAGGGCTACACCTTC; cdr3_aa: CASSPSGDQGYTF
j_call: TRBJ1-6; v_call: TRBV19; d_call: -; clone_size: -; cdr3_nt: TGTGCCAGTAAAGGCAGGATTGATTCACCCCTCCACTTT; cdr3_aa: CASKGRIDSPLHF
j_call: TRBJ2-3; v_call: TRBV4-3; d_call: TRBD2; clone_size: -; cdr3_nt: TGCGCCAGCAGCCAGGGAACTAGCGGGGAGGCAGATACGCAGTATTTT; cdr3_aa: CASSQGTSGEADTQYF
j_call: TRBJ2-7; v_call: TRBV25-1; d_call: TRBD2; clone_size: -; cdr3_nt: TGTGCCAGCAGTGATCCTAGCGGGAGTGGGGACGAGCAGTACTTC; cdr3_aa: CASSDPSGSGDEQYF
j_call: TRBJ2-7; v_call: TRBV3-1/TRBV3-2; d_call: -; clone_size: -; cdr3_nt: TGTGCCAGCAGCCAAGAGGGCCCGGGAATCCTCACCAACGAGCAGTACTTC; cdr3_aa: CASSQEGPGILTNEQYF
j_call: TRBJ2-2; v_call: TRBV4-1; d_call: -; clone_size: -; cdr3_nt: TGCGCCAGCAGCCAAAGAGGTCCGGTCAGAAACACCGGGGAGCTGTTTTTT; cdr3_aa: CASSQRGPVRNTGELFF
j_call: TRBJ2-3; v_call: TRBV6-1; d_call: -; clone_size: -; cdr3_nt: TGTGCCAGCAGTGAAGCGGGGGGCACAGATACGCAGTATTTT; cdr3_aa: CASSEAGGTDTQYF
j_call: TRBJ1-6; v_call: TRBV19; d_call: -; clone_size: once; cdr3_nt: TGTGCCAGTAGTATACGTCCAGGCATTAATTCACCCCTCCACTTT; cdr3_aa: CASSIRPGINSPLHF